These 26 T cell receptor beta chains originate from one sample sequenced in a study of blood T cell repertoires in COVID-19. Libraries were prepared by immunoSEQ multiplex PCR; TCRdb keeps only in-frame clonotypes and omits some of them. This table has over 80,000 clones, over 80% appearing once. What was sequenced was peripheral blood. Source of these receptors: a human donor with active COVID-19. The donor label of this sample is uncertain.

This rearrangement joins TRBV2 to TRBJ2-3; 10 bases agree with TRBD2. Germline loops: CDR1 SNHLY, CDR2 FYNNEI. J lost 5 bases, V lost 4 bases, and 9 bases had no gene match. The CDR3 runs to 16 residues. CDR3 sequence: CASSGRLAGVGDTQYF. The CDR3 DNA sequence: TGTGCCAGCAGTGGGAGGCTAGCGGGGGTGGGAGATACGCAGTATTTT. Complete variable domain (other parts from reference TRBV2 and TRBJ2-3): EPEVTQTPSHQVTQMGQEVILRCVPISNHLYFYWYRQILGQKVEFLVSFYNNEISEKSEIFDDQFSVERPDGSNFTLKIRSTKLEDSAMYFCASSGRLAGVGDTQYFGPGTRLTVL.

This chain connects TRBV25-1 to TRBJ2-3, with 9 nucleotides matching TRBD2. J was trimmed by 6 bases and V by 5 bases; bases with no gene match: 15. Germline V gives CDR1 MGHDK, CDR2 SYGVNS. CDR3 length: 17 amino acids. Written as DNA, the CDR3 is TGTGCCAGCAGTTCCCGCCGCCTAGCGGGGCCCACGGATACGCAGTATTTT. Amino acids: CASSSRRLAGPTDTQYF.

The rearrangement uses TRBV5-1 and TRBJ2-7, with 9 nucleotides matching TRBD1. Germline V gene data show CDR1 as SGHRS and CDR2 as YFSETQ. With 2 bases clipped from V and 2 bases from J, the junction kept 5 bases outside the gene matches. The length of the CDR3 is 15 residues. CDR3 amino acids: CASSFSGTGPYEQYF. The CDR3 DNA follows: TGCGCCAGCAGCTTCTCCGGGACAGGGCCCTACGAGCAGTACTTC.

V and J are TRBV9 and TRBJ1-2; 10 bases match TRBD1. Trimming removed 2 bases from V and 4 bases from J; junction bases left unmatched: 5. The CDR3 sequence is 15 residues long. The germline V gene has CDR1 SGDLS and CDR2 YYNGEE. CDR3 in DNA: TGTGCCAGCAGCGTGACTGGACAGGGGGGCTATGGCTACACCTTC. Translating it yields CASSVTGQGGYGYTF. Full variable domain (outside the CDR3, taken from reference TRBV9 and TRBJ1-2): DSGVTQTPKHLITATGQRVTLRCSPRSGDLSVYWYQQSLDQGLQFLIQYYNGEERAKGNILERFSAQQFPDLHSELNLSSLELGDSALYFCASSVTGQGGYGYTFGSGTRLTVV.

V and J are TRBV27 and TRBJ1-2; 9 positions match TRBD1. After removal of 6 bases from V and 4 bases from J, the junction contained 15 bases not matched to a gene. The CDR3 length is 17 residues. CDR1 MNHEY and CDR2 SMNVEV come from the germline V gene (reference sequence). CDR3 in amino acids: CASRLNRGTGLSYGYTF. The CDR3 DNA reads as TGTGCCAGCAGACTCAATAGGGGGACAGGGTTAAGCTATGGCTACACCTTC.

V is TRBV19 and J is TRBJ1-1, with 10 bases fitting TRBD1. V was clipped by 7 bases and J by 3 bases; unmatched bases: 14. This CDR3 is 17 amino acids long. CDR1 is LNHDA and CDR2 is SQIVND in the germline V gene (reference sequence). CDR3 DNA: TGTGCCAGTACCGATATCCTACCGGGACAGGGGTACACTGAAGCTTTCTTT. This sequence encodes CASTDILPGQGYTEAFF.

In its sample, this clone was seen once. The chain employs TRBV2 and TRBJ2-7; the D gene is possibly TRBD2 (6 bases). Trimming cost V 3 bases and J 0 bases, with 9 bases left between them. The germline V gene has CDR1 SNHLY and CDR2 FYNNEI. The CDR3 consists of 14 residues. CDR3 loop: CASSELTSSYEQYF. DNA for the CDR3: TGTGCCAGCAGTGAGCTGACTAGCTCCTACGAGCAGTACTTC.

The chain uses TRBV5-1 and TRBJ2-3; tentatively, D is TRBD1 (5 bases). Germline V gene lookup returns CDR1 SGHRS and CDR2 YFSETQ. V was trimmed by 4 bases and J by 0 bases, leaving 9 bases between them. This CDR3 has 14 amino acids. CDR3 DNA: TGCGCCAGCAGCATACAGGATAGCACAGATACGCAGTATTTT. As protein: CASSIQDSTDTQYF.

In this sample, this clone turned up once. The chain combines TRBV11-2 with TRBJ2-1; TRBD1 matches at 8 bases. Germline-derived CDR1 and CDR2 are SGHAT and FQNNGV. CDR3 length: 18 residues. The trim removed 5 bases at V and 2 bases at J, leaving 14 bases unmatched. This CDR3 is CASSHPGQVLLAYNEQFF. DNA for the CDR3: TGTGCCAGCAGCCACCCGGGACAGGTATTATTGGCCTACAATGAGCAGTTCTTC.

This clone has a single count. A read error may account for a junction end that differs from germline. The rearrangement links TRBV5-5 to TRBJ2-7, with 8 positions matching TRBD1. This CDR3 has 15 residues. CDR1 is SGHKS and CDR2 is YYEKEE in the germline V gene (reference sequence). This CDR3 is CASNIPGQGHYEQCF. The CDR3 DNA is TGTGCCAGCAACATTCCAGGACAGGGACACTACGAGCAGTGCTTC.

The chain couples TRBV9 to TRBJ2-7, with TRBD2 identical over 8 bases. Germline V CDR1 and CDR2: SGDLS, YYNGEE. V lost 4 bases and J lost 5; bases outside the gene matches: 11. The CDR3 sequence is 15 residues long. CDR3 loop: CASSPSGLAADEQYF. CDR3 coding DNA: TGTGCCAGCAGCCCTAGCGGACTAGCCGCCGACGAGCAGTACTTC.

The rearrangement uses TRBV2 and TRBJ1-1; 8 nucleotides align to TRBD1. With 4 bases clipped from V and 4 bases from J, the junction kept 8 bases outside the gene matches. The CDR3 covers 15 residues. Germline V gene data show CDR1 as SNHLY and CDR2 as FYNNEI. The DNA of the CDR3 is TGTGCCAGCAGTGTCAGAACAGGGGGACCCACTGAAGCTTTCTTT. As protein: CASSVRTGGPTEAFF.

The chain couples TRBV6-4 to TRBJ2-3; 10 nucleotides match TRBD2. CDR3 size: 16 residues. V dropped 3 bases and J dropped 0; count of bases not matched to a gene: 3. CDR1 MRHNA and CDR2 SNTAGT come from the germline V gene. CDR3 sequence: CASSEEAGGSTDTQYF. CDR3 DNA: TGTGCCAGCAGTGAAGAAGCGGGGGGGAGCACAGATACGCAGTATTTT.

The J gene is TRBJ2-1, the V gene TRBV25-1; 9 bases are a match to TRBD2. J was trimmed by 8 bases and V by 0 bases; bases with no gene match: 8. The CDR3 is 16 amino acids. Germline CDR1 is MGHDK and CDR2 is SYGVNS. CDR3 sequence reads: CASSEYGTSLLHEQFF. Written as DNA, the CDR3 is TGTGCCAGCAGTGAATACGGGACTAGCCTTTTGCATGAGCAGTTCTTC.

V and J are TRBV5-5 and TRBJ1-1, with D possibly TRBD1 on 5 matching bases. The CDR3 contains 15 residues. The germline V and J ends were trimmed by 4 bases and 0 bases, with 13 bases remaining between them. In germline, CDR1 is SGHKS, CDR2 YYEKEE (reference sequence). The CDR3 sequence: CASSGAALMNTEAFF. The CDR3 region has the DNA TGTGCCAGCAGCGGGGCGGCCCTCATGAACACTGAAGCTTTCTTT.

The chain carries TRBV28 and TRBJ1-1; tentatively, D is TRBD1 (6 bases). V was shortened by 4 bases and J by 1 base, with 10 bases between the two germline ends. Germline V gene lookup returns CDR1 MDHEN and CDR2 SYDVKM. CDR3 size: 14 residues. CDR3 coding DNA: TGTGCCAGCAGTTGGGGGGGCGGGAACACTGAAGCTTTCTTT. It encodes CASSWGGGNTEAFF.

The DNA for the CDR3 is TGTGCCAGCAGCTTAAGTGGGGGCATGGGCACCGGGGAGCTGTTTTTT. Amino acid sequence: CASSLSGGMGTGELFF. This chain uses TRBV7-6 with TRBJ2-2; D might be TRBD1 (6 bases). The ends were cut back, 2 bases at V and 4 bases at J, with 14 bases in the middle. This CDR3 is 16 amino acids long. Germline CDR1 SGHVS, CDR2 FNYEAQ.

A few counts support this clone. The genes are TRBV5-1 and TRBJ1-1; 8 positions match TRBD1. This CDR3 region has 14 residues. J lost 7 bases, V lost 4 bases, and 9 bases had no gene match. CDR1 is SGHRS, CDR2 YFSETQ, per germline. The CDR3 spells CASSLDREIGEAFF. The CDR3 DNA reads as TGCGCCAGCAGCCTGGACAGGGAAATTGGTGAAGCTTTCTTT.

This chain connects TRBV19 to TRBJ2-1; D is perhaps TRBD1 (5 bases). The V gene's germline CDR1 is LNHDA and CDR2 SQIVND (reference sequence). V was cut by 6 bases and J by 0 bases, with 6 bases left in between. The CDR3 loop spans 13 amino acids. The CDR3 region is CASSDSSYNEQFF. The DNA for the CDR3 is TGTGCCAGTAGCGACAGCTCCTACAATGAGCAGTTCTTC. Filled out from reference TRBV19 and TRBJ2-1, the complete variable domain reads DGGITQSPKYLFRKEGQNVTLSCEQNLNHDAMYWYRQDPGQGLRLIYYSQIVNDFQKGDIAEGYSVSREKKESFPLTVTSAQKNPTAFYLCASSDSSYNEQFFGPGTRLTVL.

The chain employs TRBV24-1 and TRBJ2-2; the match to TRBD1 covers 10 bases. The J segment lost 4 bases and the V segment lost 3 bases, leaving 10 bases of the junction unmatched. The CDR3 runs to 18 residues. Per the germline V gene, CDR1 is KGHDR and CDR2 is SFDVKD. CDR3 in amino acids: CATSDRVGDRGATGELFF. For the CDR3, the DNA is TGTGCCACCAGTGATAGGGTTGGGGACAGGGGAGCCACCGGGGAGCTGTTTTTT.

The chain is built from TRBV24-1 and TRBJ2-3, with D possibly TRBD1 on 5 matching bases. Trimming removed 1 base at V and 4 bases at J, with 20 bases between. The CDR3 consists of 18 residues. Per germline, CDR1 KGHDR and CDR2 SFDVKD. CDR3 residues: CATSDFPPKLTGADTQYF. CDR3 nucleotides: TGTGCCACCAGTGATTTCCCCCCTAAACTTACAGGAGCAGATACGCAGTATTTT.

The chain is built from TRBV7-2 and TRBJ2-1; perhaps TRBD1 as D (6 bases). Looked up from germline, CDR1 is SGHTA and CDR2 is FQGNSA. The CDR3 is made up of 19 amino acids. The germline V and J ends were trimmed by 1 base and 1 base, with 20 bases remaining between them. For the CDR3, the DNA is TGTGCCAGCAGCTTAGTGTGGGGGCGGTGGGGACAATCCTACAATGAGCAGTTCTTC. As protein: CASSLVWGRWGQSYNEQFF. Complete variable domain (other parts from reference TRBV7-2 and TRBJ2-1): GAGVSQSPSNKVTEKGKDVELRCDPISGHTALYWYRQSLGQGLEFLIYFQGNSAPDKSGLPSDRFSAERTGGSVSTLTIQRTQQEDSAVYLCASSLVWGRWGQSYNEQFFGPGTRLTVL.

The rearrangement links TRBV19 to TRBJ1-1; D gene unclear. The germline CDR1 and CDR2 sequences are LNHDA and SQIVND (reference sequence). The CDR3 is 14 residues long. V dropped 4 bases and J dropped 5 bases, with 14 bases sitting between them. The CDR3 region is CASSRRRDQTEAFF. For the CDR3, the DNA is TGTGCCAGTAGTAGGCGGCGTGACCAAACTGAAGCTTTCTTT. The full variable domain, completed using reference TRBV19 and TRBJ1-1, is DGGITQSPKYLFRKEGQNVTLSCEQNLNHDAMYWYRQDPGQGLRLIYYSQIVNDFQKGDIAEGYSVSREKKESFPLTVTSAQKNPTAFYLCASSRRRDQTEAFFGQGTRLTVV.

J is TRBJ2-2 and V is TRBV5-1; D might be TRBD1 (6 bases). Trimming stripped 1 base from V and 0 bases from J, with 13 bases between. Germline loops: CDR1 SGHRS, CDR2 YFSETQ. The CDR3 contains 17 residues. The CDR3 DNA reads as TGCGCCAGCAGCTTGATACAGGGAGAGGCGAACACCGGGGAGCTGTTTTTT. Its protein product is CASSLIQGEANTGELFF.

This clone was observed once. The chain has TRBV9 and TRBJ2-3; 7 positions agree with TRBD2. V was clipped by 6 bases and J by 5 bases; unmatched bases: 12. Germline assignment: CDR1 SGDLS and CDR2 YYNGEE. The CDR3 totals 15 residues. The CDR3 reads CASTWSGAEGDTQYF. As DNA, the CDR3 is TGTGCCAGCACCTGGAGCGGGGCCGAGGGAGATACGCAGTATTTT.

V gene TRBV19 combines with J gene TRBJ1-2; D is undetermined. Looked up from germline, CDR1 is LNHDA and CDR2 is SQIVND (reference sequence). V was pared by 6 bases and J by 4 bases, with 12 bases between. CDR3 length: 13 residues. This CDR3 reads CASRRKTGYGYTF. In nucleotides, the CDR3 is TGTGCCAGTAGACGAAAGACGGGCTATGGCTACACCTTC.